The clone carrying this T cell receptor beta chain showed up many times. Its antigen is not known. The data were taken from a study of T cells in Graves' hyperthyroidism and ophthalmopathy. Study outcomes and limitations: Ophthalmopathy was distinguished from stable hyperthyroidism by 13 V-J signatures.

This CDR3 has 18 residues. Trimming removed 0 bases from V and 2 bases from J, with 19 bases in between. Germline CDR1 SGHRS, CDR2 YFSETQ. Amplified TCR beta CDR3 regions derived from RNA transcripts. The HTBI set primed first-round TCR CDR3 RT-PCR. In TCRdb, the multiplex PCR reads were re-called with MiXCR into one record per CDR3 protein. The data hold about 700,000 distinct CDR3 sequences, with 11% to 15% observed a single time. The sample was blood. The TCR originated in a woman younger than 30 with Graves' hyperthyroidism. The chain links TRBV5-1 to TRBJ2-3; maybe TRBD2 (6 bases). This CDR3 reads CASSLVRASWRDTDTQYF. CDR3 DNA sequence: TGCGCCAGCAGCTTGGTGAGGGCGTCCTGGCGGGACACAGATACGCAGTATTTT.